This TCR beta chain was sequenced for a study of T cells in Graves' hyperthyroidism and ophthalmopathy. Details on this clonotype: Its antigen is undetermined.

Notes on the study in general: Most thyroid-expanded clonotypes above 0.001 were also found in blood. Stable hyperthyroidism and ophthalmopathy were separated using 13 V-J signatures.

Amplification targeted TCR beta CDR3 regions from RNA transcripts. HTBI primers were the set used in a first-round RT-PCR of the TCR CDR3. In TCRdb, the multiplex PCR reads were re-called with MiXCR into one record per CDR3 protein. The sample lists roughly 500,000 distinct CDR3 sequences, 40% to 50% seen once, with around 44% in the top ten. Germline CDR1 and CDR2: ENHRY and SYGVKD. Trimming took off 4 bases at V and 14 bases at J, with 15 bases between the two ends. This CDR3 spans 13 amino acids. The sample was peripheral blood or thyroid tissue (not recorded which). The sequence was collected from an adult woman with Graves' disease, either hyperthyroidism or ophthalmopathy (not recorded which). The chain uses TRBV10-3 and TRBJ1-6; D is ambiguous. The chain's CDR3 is CAISAEAWRSLHF. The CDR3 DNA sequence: TGTGCCATCAGTGCCGAGGCCTGGAGATCCCTCCACTTT.